The 26 T cell receptor beta chains below come from one sample, sequenced in a study of cytomegalovirus exposure and HLA in healthy donors. The primer mix had 60 Vbeta and 13 Jbeta primers. The table came from immunoSEQ multiplex PCR; TCRdb's copy has only in-frame clones and leaves some out. The sample records about 200,000 clones, roughly 85% being singletons. Sequenced input: PBMCs. The origin of the receptors is a woman in her 30s in good health and CMV-seropositive.

This sequence joins TRBV7-9 and TRBJ1-2, with D possibly TRBD1 on 6 matching bases. CDR3 length equals 14 residues. V was cut by 3 bases and J by 9 bases, with 17 bases left in between. Germline lookup yields CDR1 SEHNR and CDR2 FQNEAQ (reference sequence). CDR3 nucleotides: TGTGCCAGCAGCTTCTCTAGGCCAGGGGAGAGCTACACCTTC. It encodes CASSFSRPGESYTF.

The rearrangement joins TRBV5-1 to TRBJ2-5; 10 bases are a match to TRBD2. V shed 2 bases and J 5 bases; nucleotides not matched to a gene: 6. The CDR3 runs to 15 residues. CDR1 and CDR2 (germline): SGHRS, YFSETQ. The CDR3 nucleotides read TGCGCCAGCAGCTTACTAGCGGGGAGGATTGAGACCCAGTACTTC. Its translation is CASSLLAGRIETQYF.

The rearrangement links TRBV6-5 to TRBJ2-5; 8 bases match TRBD2. Germline loops: CDR1 MNHEY, CDR2 SVGAGI. The CDR3 totals 14 residues. After removal of 8 bases from V and 3 bases from J, the junction contained 8 bases not matched to a gene. The DNA for the CDR3 is TGTGCCAGCCGCCCACGGGGGGGGAAAGAGACCCAGTACTTC. Its translation: CASRPRGGKETQYF.

The V gene is TRBV5-1, the J gene TRBJ1-2; TRBD1 matches 7 bases. V shed 3 bases, J shed 7 bases, and the junction held 15 bases outside the gene matches. The germline CDR1 and CDR2 sequences are SGHRS and YFSETQ. The CDR3 consists of 16 residues. CDR3 sequence: CASSWYSGQTRTGYTF. The CDR3 bases are TGCGCCAGCAGCTGGTATTCGGGACAGACAAGAACTGGCTACACCTTC.

V and J are TRBV7-8 and TRBJ2-7, with 12 bases aligning to TRBD1. The CDR3 has 14 amino acids. Germline V lookup: CDR1 SGHVS, CDR2 FQNEAQ. With 5 bases clipped from V and 8 bases from J, the junction kept 7 bases outside the gene matches. This CDR3 is CASSTRDRGPKQYF. The CDR3 region has the DNA TGTGCCAGCAGCACCCGGGACAGGGGGCCGAAGCAGTACTTC.

The rearrangement joins TRBV6-6 to TRBJ2-7; D unresolved. This CDR3 spans 15 amino acids. Germline CDR1 and CDR2: MNHNY and SVGAGI (reference sequence). V lost 2 bases and J lost 0, with 11 bases in between. The DNA of the CDR3 is TGTGCCAGCAGTTACATGATCAGTTTCTCCTACGAGCAGTACTTC. It specifies CASSYMISFSYEQYF.

The chain combines TRBV5-1 with TRBJ2-1; 7 bases map to TRBD1. This CDR3 has 17 amino acids. In germline, CDR1 is SGHRS, CDR2 YFSETQ. V shed 4 bases, J shed 4 bases, and the junction held 14 bases outside the gene matches. CDR3 residues: CASSRTGNLNPYNEQFF. The CDR3 bases are TGCGCCAGCAGCCGGACAGGCAACCTAAACCCTTACAATGAGCAGTTCTTC.

The genes are TRBV6-5 and TRBJ1-2; 8 bases map to TRBD1. With V trimmed by 3 bases and J by 6 bases, 9 bases remained unmatched. Per germline, CDR1 MNHEY and CDR2 SVGAGI. This CDR3 has 15 amino acids. CDR3 residues: CASSYRAGGRDGYTF. The CDR3 bases are TGTGCCAGCAGTTATAGGGCAGGGGGCAGGGATGGCTACACCTTC.

This chain uses TRBV4-3 with TRBJ2-5; 8 bases are a match to TRBD2. Germline V lookup: CDR1 LGHNA, CDR2 YSLEER. Losses at the gene ends were 2 bases for V and 4 bases for J; bases not matched to a gene: 6. This CDR3 has 15 amino acids. For the CDR3, the DNA is TGCGCCAGCAGCCAAAACAGCGGGAGAACAGAGACCCAGTACTTC. Translating gives CASSQNSGRTETQYF.

This sequence joins TRBV6-5 and TRBJ2-7; 10 bases are a match to TRBD1. The CDR3 covers 15 residues. V lost 5 bases and J lost 3; bases outside the gene matches: 7. Germline V gene lookup returns CDR1 MNHEY and CDR2 SVGAGI. CDR3 loop: CASSPSGTGDYEQYF. The CDR3 DNA reads TGTGCCAGCAGTCCGAGCGGGACAGGGGACTACGAGCAGTACTTC.

CDR3 nucleotide sequence: TGCGCCAGCAGCCCCCCGGAGGGCTCTGGGGCCAACGTCCTGACTTTC. This codes for CASSPPEGSGANVLTF. This rearrangement joins TRBV5-1 to TRBJ2-6, with D perhaps matching TRBD2 (6 bases). The V and J ends lost 4 bases and 0 bases respectively, with 11 bases between them. Per germline, CDR1 SGHRS and CDR2 YFSETQ. CDR3 length: 16 amino acids.

V usage is TRBV4-1 and J usage is TRBJ1-1; D perhaps matches TRBD1 (5 bases). Germline CDR1 MGHRA, CDR2 YSYEKL. V lost 5 bases, J lost 0 bases, and 13 bases lay in between. The CDR3 contains 15 residues. This CDR3 reads CASSRIGTLNTEAFF. The CDR3 nucleotides read TGCGCCAGCAGCAGAATCGGGACTTTGAACACTGAAGCTTTCTTT.

The gene calls are TRBV9 and TRBJ2-1, with 9 nucleotides matching TRBD1. V lost 3 bases to trimming and J lost 8 bases; unmatched junction nucleotides: 9. The CDR3 spans 15 residues. Germline CDR1 reads SGDLS; CDR2 reads YYNGEE. Here the CDR3 reads CASSGQGVVIDEQFF. The CDR3 DNA is TGTGCCAGCAGCGGACAGGGGGTAGTGATTGATGAGCAGTTCTTC.

This chain connects TRBV7-2 to TRBJ1-1; D gene unclear. Germline V gene sequence: CDR1 SGHTA, CDR2 FQGNSA. V gave up 3 bases and J gave up 0 bases, with 8 bases separating them. The CDR3 is made up of 14 amino acids. CDR3 sequence (DNA): TGTGCCAGCAGCTTTCTCCGAGTGAACACTGAAGCTTTCTTT. This encodes CASSFLRVNTEAFF.

This clone was observed a few times. The chain couples TRBV6-5 to TRBJ1-1; D may be TRBD1 (6 bases). This CDR3 spans 14 amino acids. Germline CDR1 is MNHEY and CDR2 is SVGAGI. V gave up 7 bases and J gave up 4 bases, with 16 bases separating them. CDR3 amino acids: CASTPQGSSTEAFF. The CDR3 DNA follows: TGTGCCAGCACGCCACAGGGCTCGAGCACTGAAGCTTTCTTT.

Details on this clone: This may be a read error, as it is one base from a much larger clone. Additional DNA sequences in this sample encode the identical CDR3. This sequence joins TRBV6-6 and TRBJ1-5, with a possible D match to TRBD1 (5 bases). V gave up 5 bases and J gave up 5 bases, with 7 bases separating them. CDR3 length: 12 amino acids. The V gene's germline CDR1 is MNHNY and CDR2 SVGAGI (reference sequence). The CDR3 DNA is TGTGCCAGCAGTCTAGGGGATCAGCCCCAGCATTTT. Encoded protein: CASSLGDQPQHF.

The chain uses TRBV30 and TRBJ2-1; D may be TRBD2 (6 bases). V was pared by 3 bases and J by 1 base, with 10 bases between. Germline assignment: CDR1 GTSNPN and CDR2 SVGIG (reference sequence). This CDR3 spans 14 amino acids. The CDR3 protein is CAWSLGGSYNEQFF. CDR3 DNA: TGTGCCTGGAGCCTGGGGGGATCCTACAATGAGCAGTTCTTC.

This clone appeared a single time. V usage is TRBV1 and J usage is TRBJ1-4; the table's D gene call, TRBD1, was not cross checked with the DNA. TRBV1 is a pseudogene. This CDR3 region has 17 residues. CDR3 DNA sequence: TGCACCAGCAGCCAAGTTTACGACGGACAGGTTAATGAAAAACTGTTTTTT. Translated: CTSSQVYDGQVNEKLFF.

This clone appeared a few times. The chain combines TRBV29-1 with TRBJ2-7; the match to TRBD2 covers 7 bases. CDR3 size: 13 residues. The J segment lost 0 bases and the V segment lost 7 bases, leaving 6 bases of the junction unmatched. Germline values: CDR1 SQVTM, CDR2 ANQGSEA. CDR3 sequence: CSARRGDSYEQYF. The CDR3 DNA sequence: TGCAGCGCCCGACGGGGGGACTCCTACGAGCAGTACTTC.

This sequence joins TRBV5-1 and TRBJ2-1, with 7 bases that match TRBD2. The CDR3 spans 18 residues. Germline V gives CDR1 SGHRS, CDR2 YFSETQ. Trimming at V came to 4 bases and at J to 4 bases, leaving 17 bases not matched to a gene. CDR3 nucleotide sequence: TGCGCCAGCAGCCCAACCGCCTTGAGCGGGAACCTGTACAATGAGCAGTTCTTC. It codes for CASSPTALSGNLYNEQFF.

The V gene is TRBV5-1, the J gene TRBJ1-4; D call uncertain. The CDR3 extends over 14 amino acids. Between the trimmed V and J ends, which lost 4 bases and 5 bases, there was a span of 12 bases. The germline gives CDR1 SGHRS, CDR2 YFSETQ. In DNA form, the CDR3 reads TGCGCCAGCAGCCGCGACGGGGAAAATGAAAAACTGTTTTTT. Translation gives CASSRDGENEKLFF.

This clone appeared a few times. CDR3 in amino acids: CASSFLVGTGNTIYF. Here the CDR3 DNA reads TGTGCCAGCAGTTTCCTCGTGGGGACAGGAAACACCATATATTTT. This chain uses TRBV6-6 with TRBJ1-3; a weak D match, TRBD1 (6 bases). V dropped 4 bases and J dropped 4 bases, with 14 bases sitting between them. The CDR3 totals 15 residues. Germline V gene sequence: CDR1 MNHNY, CDR2 SVGAGI (reference sequence).

The chain recombines TRBV11-3 with TRBJ2-7; TRBD2 agrees at 12 bases. V lost 5 bases to trimming and J lost 7 bases; unmatched junction nucleotides: 9. This CDR3 comprises 15 residues. Germline V gene lookup returns CDR1 SGHNT and CDR2 YENEEA. CDR3 in amino acids: CASSTRLAGAQEQYF. The CDR3 coding sequence is TGTGCCAGCAGCACCCGACTAGCGGGAGCTCAGGAGCAGTACTTC.

The gene calls are TRBV2 and TRBJ1-5; weak D call: TRBD1 (5 bases). V gave up 7 bases and J gave up 2 bases, with 15 bases separating them. This CDR3 contains 15 residues. CDR1 and CDR2 (germline): SNHLY, FYNNEI. CDR3 residues: CASTWGGRGNQPQHF. CDR3 nucleotides: TGTGCCAGCACCTGGGGGGGTAGGGGCAATCAGCCCCAGCATTTT.

The chain carries TRBV7-9 and TRBJ2-7, with a weak D call TRBD1 (5 bases). The CDR3 has 12 amino acids. Germline V gene sequence: CDR1 SEHNR, CDR2 FQNEAQ (reference sequence). V was shortened by 1 base and J by 12 bases, with 13 bases between the two germline ends. CDR3 DNA sequence: TGTGCCAGCAGCTTAGGGGGCCGAATTCCGTACTTC. Protein product: CASSLGGRIPYF. Complete variable domain (other parts from reference TRBV7-9 and TRBJ2-7): DTGVSQNPRHKITKRGQNVTFRCDPISEHNRLYWYRQTLGQGPEFLTYFQNEAQLEKSRLLSDRFSAERPKGSFSTLEIQRTEQGDSAMYLCASSLGGRIPYFGPGTRLTVT.

The V call is TRBV5-1, the J call TRBJ1-4, with 7 bases aligning to TRBD1. The CDR3 is 15 amino acids. Germline V gene data show CDR1 as SGHRS and CDR2 as YFSETQ. J gave up 10 bases and V 4 bases, and 13 bases lay outside the gene matches. CDR3 protein: CASSEETGARGKLFF. The CDR3 DNA is TGCGCCAGCAGCGAAGAAACAGGGGCCAGGGGAAAACTGTTTTTT.